This T cell receptor (beta chain) emerged from a study of cytomegalovirus exposure and HLA in healthy donors. Study results and caveats: Further analysis was carried out later, and it showed several of the most significant clusters appearing linked to common viral pathogens. Later, an analysis showed that TCR beta chains associated with HLA were more clonally expanded than others that were equally common.

Regarding this clone: The antigen remains unidentified.

Germline CDR1 is LNHDA and CDR2 is SQIVND (reference sequence). V lost 4 bases and J lost 2; bases outside the gene matches: 2. The CDR3 is 14 residues long. PCR primers comprised 60 Vbeta and 13 Jbeta primers. Assay: immunoSEQ multiplex PCR; the TCRdb copy retains only in-frame clones and omits some. The data hold some 96,000 clones, with 64% observed a single time. The chain has TRBV19 and TRBJ2-3, with 8 bases matching TRBD2. This TCR came from a man aged 55 to 70 in good health and CMV-seronegative. The sequencing sample was made of PBMCs. In DNA form, the CDR3 reads TGTGCCAGTAGTAGGCGGGGGGACACAGATACGCAGTATTTT. This gives the protein CASSRRGDTDTQYF.